This T cell receptor (beta chain) was obtained from a study of prognosis after radiotherapy for stage I lung cancer. Study in general: Receipt of concurrent therapy with stereotactic body radiotherapy occurred in no patient. Study observations and caveats: Lower post-radiation Shannon entropy was seen in patients who went on to develop distant metastases.

Collection of peripheral blood, in a volume of 5 to 7.5 milliliters, was performed at each of two time points. This CDR3 has 16 residues. V lost 0 bases and J lost 0, with 11 bases in between. From germline, CDR1 is LGHNA and CDR2 YNFKEQ. Genomic DNA served as the source from which two-round multiplex PCR generated TCR beta CDR3 amplicons. Primers specific to each TRBV and TRBJ gene drove first-round PCR. TCRdb re-called the multiplex PCR reads through MiXCR, storing one row per CDR3 protein. The sample holds fewer than 40,000 distinct CDR3 sequences, under 40% seen once. This clonotype was counted ten times or more. Its antigen is currently unknown.

The chain recombines TRBV4-2 with TRBJ2-5, with unresolved D. The source was PBMCs, collected before or after stereotactic body radiation therapy (not recorded which). The source is a donor over 45 with non-small cell lung cancer. The CDR3 nucleotides are TGTGCCAGCAGCCAAGACCCTCCAGGAAACCAAGAGACCCAGTACTTC. Its translation is CASSQDPPGNQETQYF.